Shown below are 7 T cell receptor beta chains from a single sample sequenced in a study of monozygotic twins with inflammatory bowel disease. TCRdb re-called the 5' RACE reads and catalogs CDR3 proteins one per entry, DNA excluded. In total, the table holds about 110,000 distinct CDR3 sequences. Sample: blood. These receptors all stem from a human donor with ulcerative colitis or Crohn's disease, or a healthy co-twin of an affected twin (not recorded which).

The V call is TRBV20-1, the J call TRBJ2-5; with no DNA, the TCRdb D assignment of TRBD2 cannot be verified. CDR1 and CDR2 from the germline V gene are DFQATT and SNEGSKA (reference sequence). The CDR3 has 13 residues. CDR3 sequence reads: CSAGGGRVETQYF.

This chain links TRBV5-1 with TRBJ1-1; TCRdb selects TRBD1, and the lack of DNA leaves this call unchecked. Germline values: CDR1 SGHRS, CDR2 YFSETQ. The CDR3 has 14 amino acids. The CDR3 loop is CASSSTGGSFEAFF. The full variable domain, with the rest looked up from reference TRBV5-1 and TRBJ1-1, is KAGVTQTPRYLIKTRGQQVTLSCSPISGHRSVSWYQQTPGQGLQFLFEYFSETQRNKGNFPGRFSGRQFSNSRSEMNVSTLELGDSALYLCASSSTGGSFEAFFGQGTRLTVV.

The CDR3 loop is CASSPRTTYDSGNTIYF. V is TRBV12-3 or TRBV12-4 and J is TRBJ1-3. This CDR3 spans 17 amino acids.

The V and J genes are TRBV5-1 and TRBJ1-1; TCRdb reports TRBD1, a call that lacks DNA to check it against. This CDR3 has 13 amino acids. Germline V gives CDR1 SGHRS, CDR2 YFSETQ. The CDR3 spells CASSITGGTEAFF.

The chain carries TRBV9 and TRBJ1-5. Germline values: CDR1 SGDLS, CDR2 YYNGEE. This CDR3 has 13 amino acids. The CDR3 protein is CASSITGNQPQHF.

V is TRBV20-1 and J is TRBJ1-5. Germline CDR1 DFQATT, CDR2 SNEGSKA (reference sequence). There are 18 residues in the CDR3. The CDR3 sequence is CSASVWRGEGRESQPQHF.

V is TRBV7-2 and J is TRBJ1-5; TCRdb gives TRBD1 as the D gene, but with no DNA this cannot be confirmed. CDR1 and CDR2 from the germline V gene are SGHTA and FQGNSA. This CDR3 region has 14 residues. The CDR3 is CASSLVAGDQPQHF.